This T cell receptor beta chain emerged from a study of blood T cell repertoires in COVID-19. Across the whole study: Donors in the United States, Italy and Spain gave samples during acute or convalescent COVID-19. Sample material is recorded as cDNA or gDNA derived from T cells, B-cell-depleted T cells, or PBMCs.

How the authors handled the data: Counts of nucleated cells, estimated from reference gene primer amplification, were obtained. Repertoires were generated with immunoSEQ multiplex PCR, while TCRdb's copy carries only in-frame clones and drops some. That table gives V, J and clone size, and the DNA gave D and trimming. The sample contains around 46,000 clones, approximately 87% of which appear only once. Germline V gene data show CDR1 as SGHTA and CDR2 as FQGNSA. Trimming took 5 bases from V and 9 from J, leaving 16 bases between them. This CDR3 is 14 amino acids long. The chain is built from TRBV7-2 and TRBJ2-2; D uncertain. Sequencing input: peripheral blood. The receptor comes from a human donor in a cohort sampled during active COVID-19. This chain's CDR3 is CASSPTPGTRELFF. The CDR3 nucleotides read TGTGCCAGCAGCCCAACACCGGGTACCAGGGAGCTGTTTTTT. Complete variable domain (other parts from reference TRBV7-2 and TRBJ2-2): GAGVSQSPSNKVTEKGKDVELRCDPISGHTALYWYRQSLGQGLEFLIYFQGNSAPDKSGLPSDRFSAERTGGSVSTLTIQRTQQEDSAVYLCASSPTPGTRELFFGEGSRLTVL.